One sample yielded the 10 T cell receptor beta chains listed below, sequenced in a study of T-cell reconstitution after alpha-beta-depleted transplantation in children. A library of TCRbeta sequences, prepared with unique molecular identifiers, was generated. One entry per CDR3 protein results from TCRdb running MiXCR on the PCR reads. The top ten hold about 51% of the sample, which has 75,000 to 80,000 distinct CDR3 sequences, less than 20% seen once. Source: PBMCs, mostly from graft donor cells, taken 360 days after TCRalphabeta/CD19-depleted stem cell transplant. The origin of the receptors is a male patient between 2 and 15 years old who had a stem cell transplant for acute lymphoblastic leukemia, so the T cells may come from the graft donor.

In this sample, this clonotype turned up many times. The chain carries TRBV7-2 and TRBJ2-7; D ambiguous. Germline V gene sequence: CDR1 SGHTA, CDR2 FQGNSA. CDR3 length: 13 amino acids. V was pared by 1 base and J by 3 bases, with 7 bases between. CDR3 region: CASSLVWVYEQYF. The CDR3 DNA is TGTGCCAGCAGCTTAGTATGGGTCTACGAGCAGTACTTC.

There are a few counts of this clonotype. The V call is TRBV11-3, the J call TRBJ1-2; perhaps TRBD1 as D (6 bases). There are 16 residues in the CDR3. Trimming left V 5 bases short and J 6 bases short, with 22 bases between. CDR1 is SGHNT and CDR2 is YENEEA in the germline V gene. The DNA of the CDR3 is TGTGCCAGCAGCCACCTAGTCCGGGGGCTGTACCATGGCTACACCTTC. As protein: CASSHLVRGLYHGYTF. The full variable domain, its missing parts supplied by reference TRBV11-3 and TRBJ1-2, is EAGVVQSPRYKIIEKKQPVAFWCNPISGHNTLYWYLQNLGQGPELLIRYENEEAVDDSQLPKDRFSAERLKGVDSTLKIQPAELGDSAVYLCASSHLVRGLYHGYTFGSGTRLTVV.

This clonotype was detected a few times. V usage is TRBV4-2 and J usage is TRBJ2-7; 10 bases are shared with TRBD2. V lost 5 bases, J lost 0 bases, and 4 bases stayed unmatched. CDR1 is LGHNA, CDR2 YNFKEQ, per germline. This CDR3 region has 15 residues. CDR3 nucleotide sequence: TGTGCCAGCAGCGGACTAGCGGTTAACTCCTACGAGCAGTACTTC. It is translated as CASSGLAVNSYEQYF.

This clonotype was observed a few times. The V and J genes are TRBV12-3 or TRBV12-4 and TRBJ2-2; 10 bases line up with TRBD2. Unmatched junction bases numbered 21, after V lost 5 bases and J lost 9 bases. The CDR3 has 19 amino acids. The CDR3 region is CASSQPGLAPNSPLRELFF. The CDR3, as DNA: TGTGCCAGCAGTCAGCCGGGACTAGCGCCCAACTCCCCTTTGAGGGAGCTGTTTTTT.

This clonotype was recorded many times. This chain uses TRBV20-1 with TRBJ2-1; maybe TRBD2 (6 bases). V gave up 5 bases and J gave up 2 bases, with 10 bases separating them. CDR3 size: 13 residues. Germline V CDR1 and CDR2: DFQATT, SNEGSKA (reference sequence). CDR3 sequence (DNA): TGCAGTGCTCTCGGGACTCCCTACAATGAGCAGTTCTTC. It specifies CSALGTPYNEQFF.

The V gene is TRBV11-3, the J gene TRBJ2-2, with a tentative D call TRBD1 (6 bases). V lost 6 bases to trimming and J lost 5 bases, with 10 bases between them. The CDR3 spans 13 residues. Germline values: CDR1 SGHNT, CDR2 YENEEA. The CDR3 reads CASRETGTGELFF. The CDR3 DNA reads as TGTGCCAGCAGGGAAACAGGGACCGGGGAGCTGTTTTTT.

This clonotype has a handful of counts. V is TRBV6-1 and J is TRBJ2-1; 10 bases fit TRBD2. CDR3 length: 15 residues. Germline CDR1 MNHNS, CDR2 SASEGT. Unmatched junction bases numbered 10, after V lost 6 bases and J lost 8 bases. DNA of the CDR3: TGTGCCAGCAGAAATTTCCTAGCGGGAGTACATGAGCAGTTCTTC. Protein product: CASRNFLAGVHEQFF.

The rearrangement uses TRBV7-9 and TRBJ2-3, with D possibly being TRBD1 (5 bases). With 5 bases removed from V and 7 bases from J, the gap between germline ends came to 10 bases. This CDR3 region has 12 residues. Germline-derived CDR1 and CDR2 are SEHNR and FQNEAQ (reference sequence). CDR3 amino acids: CASSLRQNTQYF. CDR3 bases: TGTGCCAGCAGCCTCCGACAGAATACGCAGTATTTT.

This clonotype was counted many times. The J gene is TRBJ2-1, the V gene TRBV12-3 or TRBV12-4, with 7 bases aligning to TRBD2. This CDR3 has 16 amino acids. J gave up 3 bases and V 5 bases, and 10 bases lay outside the gene matches. CDR3 protein: CASSVRAGVLYNEQFF. CDR3 nucleotide sequence: TGTGCCAGCAGTGTCCGGGCGGGGGTGCTCTACAATGAGCAGTTCTTC.

This clonotype appeared a few times. The rearrangement links TRBV3-1 to TRBJ2-2, with 8 bases lining up with TRBD2. Germline lookup yields CDR1 LGHDT and CDR2 YNNKEL (reference sequence). V was clipped by 6 bases and J by 4 bases; unmatched bases: 7. The CDR3 length is 15 residues. The chain's CDR3 is CASRQRETGTGELFF. The CDR3 DNA follows: TGTGCCAGCAGACAGCGGGAGACGGGCACCGGGGAGCTGTTTTTT.